These 26 T cell receptor beta chains came from one sample sequenced in a study of T cells in Graves' hyperthyroidism and ophthalmopathy. Amplification yielded TCR beta CDR3 regions, with RNA transcripts as the source. The TCR CDR3 was amplified in a first-round RT-PCR using the HTBI primer set. From the multiplex PCR reads, TCRdb called clonotypes with MiXCR, one entry per CDR3 protein. The data hold 600,000 or so distinct CDR3 sequences, with roughly 17% observed a single time. Sequencing used blood. The source is a woman aged 25-40 years with Graves' hyperthyroidism.

There are a few counts of this clonotype. DNA for the CDR3: TGTGCCAGCAGTTTACACCGGGGTAATTCACCCCTCCACTTT. Residues: CASSLHRGNSPLHF. J is TRBJ1-6 and V is TRBV28; D gene uncertain. Deletions cut 2 bases from V and 6 bases from J, with 8 bases between. Per germline, CDR1 MDHEN and CDR2 SYDVKM. The CDR3 has 14 amino acids.

In its sample, this clonotype was seen many times. The chain recombines TRBV7-2 with TRBJ2-7, with a possible D match to TRBD1 (5 bases). V was shortened by 5 bases and J by 2 bases, with 16 bases between the two germline ends. Germline V gene sequence: CDR1 SGHTA, CDR2 FQGNSA. This CDR3 has 15 residues. CDR3 sequence reads: CASSVMGLEPYEQYF. The CDR3 DNA sequence: TGTGCCAGCAGCGTAATGGGGCTGGAGCCCTACGAGCAGTACTTC.

This clonotype appeared many times. The rearrangement links TRBV29-1 to TRBJ1-1; a possible D gene is TRBD1 (6 bases). Germline CDR1 reads SQVTM; CDR2 reads ANQGSEA. This CDR3 is built from 13 residues. Trimming stripped 7 bases from V and 0 bases from J, with 12 bases between. CDR3 sequence: CSARTALNTEAFF. The CDR3 region has the DNA TGCAGCGCTCGGACAGCCCTGAACACTGAAGCTTTCTTT.

This clonotype showed up many times. This rearrangement joins TRBV30 to TRBJ2-3; D is unclear. Trimming shortened V by 2 bases and J by 3 bases, and 12 bases separated the two germline ends. This CDR3 has 14 amino acids. CDR1 GTSNPN and CDR2 SVGIG come from the germline V gene (reference sequence). CDR3 bases: TGTGCCTGGAGTCTAATGGGTGGAACAGATACGCAGTATTTT. As protein: CAWSLMGGTDTQYF.

This clonotype was detected many times. The chain combines TRBV28 with TRBJ2-5; perhaps TRBD2 as D (5 bases). Per germline, CDR1 MDHEN and CDR2 SYDVKM. The CDR3 contains 16 residues. Trimming shortened V by 0 bases and J by 2 bases, and 13 bases separated the two germline ends. CDR3 in amino acids: CASSLWTDGGQETQYF. The CDR3 DNA is TGTGCCAGCAGTTTATGGACGGATGGAGGTCAAGAGACCCAGTACTTC. Using reference TRBV28 and TRBJ2-5 for the parts outside the CDR3, the full variable domain is DVKVTQSSRYLVKRTGEKVFLECVQDMDHENMFWYRQDPGLGLRLIYFSYDVKMKEKGDIPEGYSVSREKKERFSLILESASTNQTSMYLCASSLWTDGGQETQYFGPGTRLLVL.

This clonotype was recorded many times. This sequence joins TRBV5-1 and TRBJ2-7, with TRBD1 matching 9 bases. CDR3 length: 14 amino acids. The V gene's germline CDR1 is SGHRS and CDR2 YFSETQ. The trim removed 4 bases at V and 5 bases at J, leaving 7 bases unmatched. The CDR3 spells CASSPWTGVNEQYF. CDR3 nucleotide sequence: TGCGCCAGCAGCCCTTGGACAGGGGTTAACGAGCAGTACTTC.

As concerns this clonotype: An end of the junction does not agree with germline; a read error may underlie this. The V and J genes are TRBV6-2 or TRBV6-3 and TRBJ2-2; 9 bases are a match to TRBD2. In germline, CDR1 is MNHEY, CDR2 SVGEGT. The CDR3 sequence is 17 residues long. CDR3 DNA: TGTGCCGGCAGTTACGGGTTTAGCGGGAGTAACACCGGGGAGCTGTTTTTT. Translating it yields CAGSYGFSGSNTGELFF.

The chain carries TRBV15 and TRBJ2-7; unclear D gene. Germline V gives CDR1 LNHNV, CDR2 YYDKDF (reference sequence). The V gene lost 0 bases and the J gene lost 2 bases, with 8 bases spanning the gap. The CDR3 loop spans 14 amino acids. The CDR3 DNA sequence: TGTGCCACCAGCAGAGATCCACGGGCCTACGAGCAGTACTTC. Translation gives CATSRDPRAYEQYF.

This chain links TRBV6-2 or TRBV6-3 with TRBJ1-2; D gene ambiguous. The CDR3 has 14 amino acids. V gave up 7 bases and J gave up 1 base, with 13 bases separating them. From germline, CDR1 is MNHEY and CDR2 SVGEGT. For the CDR3, the DNA is TGTGCCAGCACCGATAACTTCAATAACTATGGCTACACCTTC. As protein: CASTDNFNNYGYTF.

This clonotype appeared a few times. This sequence joins TRBV29-1 and TRBJ2-7, with TRBD2 as a possible D gene (6 bases). V was cut by 0 bases and J by 2 bases, with 14 bases left in between. CDR1 SQVTM and CDR2 ANQGSEA come from the germline V gene. The CDR3 covers 15 residues. The CDR3 loop is CSVEDKGAGTYEQYF. CDR3 DNA: TGCAGCGTTGAAGATAAAGGCGCGGGGACCTACGAGCAGTACTTC.

In its sample, this clonotype was seen many times. The CDR3 sequence is CASSLPPGAVADTQYF. CDR3 bases: TGTGCCAGCAGCTTACCACCGGGAGCTGTGGCAGATACGCAGTATTTT. The rearrangement uses TRBV11-2 and TRBJ2-3; TRBD2 might be the D (6 bases). Germline V gene lookup returns CDR1 SGHAT and CDR2 FQNNGV. Trimming cost V 2 bases and J 4 bases, with 16 bases left between them. The CDR3 spans 16 residues.

The J gene is TRBJ1-1, the V gene TRBV11-2; no clear D. The length of the CDR3 is 15 residues. Germline CDR1 is SGHAT and CDR2 is FQNNGV. V lost 5 bases, J lost 0 bases, and 13 bases lay in between. CDR3 DNA: TGTGCCAGCAGCCTTGACACCAAATTGAACACTGAAGCTTTCTTT. It specifies CASSLDTKLNTEAFF.

This clonotype was found a few times. The chain carries TRBV30 and TRBJ2-7, with 8 bases aligning to TRBD1. This CDR3 spans 14 amino acids. Losses at the gene ends were 0 bases for V and 0 bases for J; bases not matched to a gene: 1. Germline CDR1 reads GTSNPN; CDR2 reads SVGIG (reference sequence). The CDR3: CAWSVGQASYEQYF. The CDR3 bases are TGTGCCTGGAGTGTGGGACAGGCCTCCTACGAGCAGTACTTC.

To note about this clonotype: An end of the junction differs from the germline gene, which may be a read error. V is TRBV4-2 and J is TRBJ2-1; 13 bases fit TRBD2. This CDR3 has 16 residues. Germline loops: CDR1 LGHNA, CDR2 YNFKEQ. The CDR3: CASSQGGTSGANEQSF. The CDR3 DNA reads TGTGCCAGCAGCCAAGGGGGGACTAGCGGGGCCAATGAGCAGTCCTTC.

In its sample, this clonotype was seen a few times. A much larger clone lies a single base off, so this may be a read error. V is TRBV28 and J is TRBJ2-3; no reliable D call. V lost 3 bases and J lost 3, with 16 bases in between. CDR1 and CDR2 (germline): MDHEN, SYDVKM. The CDR3 spans 16 residues. CDR3 sequence reads: CASSFPPWPATDTQYF. The CDR3 DNA reads TGTGCCAGCAGTTTCCCGCCCTGGCCAGCTACAGATACGCAGTATTTT.

The V and J genes are TRBV13 and TRBJ1-1, with 8 positions matching TRBD1. Trimming removed 9 bases from V and 4 bases from J; junction bases left unmatched: 4. There are 12 residues in the CDR3. The germline V gene has CDR1 PRHDT and CDR2 FYEKMQ (reference sequence). CDR3 residues: CASGQGGTEAFF. The CDR3, as DNA: TGTGCCAGTGGACAGGGCGGCACTGAAGCTTTCTTT.

In this sample, this clonotype turned up many times. The J gene is TRBJ2-3, the V gene TRBV20-1; TRBD2 aligns across 13 bases. Germline V gives CDR1 DFQATT, CDR2 SNEGSKA (reference sequence). With 6 bases clipped from V and 2 bases from J, the junction kept 5 bases outside the gene matches. This CDR3 contains 15 residues. In nucleotides, the CDR3 is TGCAGTGCCCCGGGACTAGCGGGACTCACAGATACGCAGTATTTT. Translating gives CSAPGLAGLTDTQYF.

This clonotype was found many times. This chain connects TRBV3-1 to TRBJ2-1, with 8 nucleotides matching TRBD2. The CDR3 is 15 amino acids. J lost 7 bases, V lost 6 bases, and 11 bases had no gene match. Germline assignment: CDR1 LGHDT and CDR2 YNNKEL (reference sequence). The CDR3 DNA reads as TGTGCCAGCAGGCGTAGCGGGGATCGGGGGAATGAGCAGTTCTTC. Translating it yields CASRRSGDRGNEQFF.

This clonotype was seen repeatedly, ten times or more. The chain combines TRBV30 with TRBJ2-1, with 7 bases fitting TRBD2. This CDR3 is built from 16 residues. Looked up from germline, CDR1 is GTSNPN and CDR2 is SVGIG (reference sequence). The J segment lost 1 base and the V segment lost 6 bases, leaving 12 bases of the junction unmatched. The CDR3 loop reads CACYNLREISYNEQFF. CDR3 bases: TGTGCCTGTTACAACCTGCGGGAGATATCCTACAATGAGCAGTTCTTC.

The chain combines TRBV4-1 with TRBJ2-7; 8 nucleotides agree with TRBD1. The V and J ends lost 5 bases and 0 bases, in that order; junction bases with no gene match: 6. Germline CDR1 and CDR2: MGHRA and YSYEKL. The CDR3 is 15 amino acids. CDR3 amino acids: CASSYRDRPSYEQYF. In DNA, the CDR3 is TGCGCCAGCAGCTACCGGGACAGGCCCTCCTACGAGCAGTACTTC.

There are many counts of this clonotype. CDR3 amino acids: CASSGRLAYGYTF. The CDR3 coding sequence is TGTGCCAGCAGCGGACGGCTCGCCTATGGCTACACCTTC. This chain connects TRBV7-8 to TRBJ1-2; D unclear. The CDR3 runs to 13 residues. Germline values: CDR1 SGHVS, CDR2 FQNEAQ. V lost 5 bases to trimming and J lost 4 bases, with 11 bases between them.

On this clonotype itself: A much bigger clone sits one base away, suggesting this may be a read error. The chain links TRBV7-2 to TRBJ2-7; D not certain. The assigned J gene may be wrong: the sequence end matches TRBJ2-1 better. The V gene's germline CDR1 is SGHTA and CDR2 FQGNSA. The CDR3 extends over 14 amino acids. The chain's CDR3 is CASSFRTPSYEQFF. As DNA, the CDR3 is TGTGCCAGCAGCTTCAGAACGCCTTCCTACGAGCAGTTCTTC.

This clonotype was recorded a few times. The chain carries TRBV7-3 and TRBJ1-2; D unclear. CDR3 size: 13 residues. The V gene's germline CDR1 is SGHTA and CDR2 FQGTGA. V lost 2 bases to trimming and J lost 8 bases, with 12 bases between them. CDR3: CASSLRVGRGYTF. The CDR3 DNA follows: TGTGCCAGCAGCTTACGAGTAGGCAGGGGCTACACCTTC.

This clonotype was recorded at least ten times. V gene TRBV6-2 or TRBV6-3 combines with J gene TRBJ2-2; tentative D call: TRBD2 (5 bases). CDR1 is MNHEY, CDR2 SVGEGT, per germline. Trimming took off 1 base at V and 2 bases at J, with 8 bases between the two ends. This CDR3 is built from 15 residues. CDR3 sequence reads: CASSYLAINTGELFF. The CDR3 nucleotides read TGTGCCAGCAGTTACTTAGCGATTAACACCGGGGAGCTGTTTTTT.

The CDR3 DNA is TGTGCCAGCAAGGGGCAGGGGGTTCAGCCCCAGCATTTT. Protein product: CASKGQGVQPQHF. The chain recombines TRBV2 with TRBJ1-5, with 7 bases identical to TRBD1. CDR3 length equals 13 residues. Germline loops: CDR1 SNHLY, CDR2 FYNNEI. V dropped 7 bases and J dropped 6; count of bases not matched to a gene: 6.

The rearrangement links TRBV3-1 to TRBJ1-1; TRBD1 aligns across 7 bases. Germline V lookup: CDR1 LGHDT, CDR2 YNNKEL (reference sequence). The CDR3 consists of 16 residues. Germline trimming cut 6 bases from V and 1 base from J; bases unmatched to any gene: 11. CDR3 in amino acids: CASSLYAGGANTEAFF. CDR3 DNA: TGTGCCAGCAGTCTTTACGCAGGGGGGGCGAACACTGAAGCTTTCTTT.